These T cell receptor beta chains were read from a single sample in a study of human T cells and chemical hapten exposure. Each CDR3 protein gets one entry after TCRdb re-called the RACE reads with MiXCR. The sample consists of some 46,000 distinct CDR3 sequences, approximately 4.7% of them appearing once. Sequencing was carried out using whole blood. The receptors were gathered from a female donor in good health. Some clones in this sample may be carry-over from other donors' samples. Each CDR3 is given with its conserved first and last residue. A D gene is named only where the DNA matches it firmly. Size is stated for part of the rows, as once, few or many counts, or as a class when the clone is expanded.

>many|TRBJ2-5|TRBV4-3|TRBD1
TGCGCCAGCAGCCAAGTCCCAGCCGGGACAGGGGCCAGGACCCAGTACTTC
CASSQVPAGTGARTQYF
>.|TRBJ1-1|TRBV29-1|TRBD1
TGCAGCGTGGGGACAGGGCTGGCTGAAGCTTTCTTT
CSVGTGLAEAFF
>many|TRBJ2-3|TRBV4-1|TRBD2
TGCGCCAGCAGCCAAGATAGCGGGGTCTTCACAGATACGCAGTATTTT
CASSQDSGVFTDTQYF
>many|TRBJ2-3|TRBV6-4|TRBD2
TGTGCCAGCAGTATCCTAGCGGGAGATACGCAGTATTTT
CASSILAGDTQYF
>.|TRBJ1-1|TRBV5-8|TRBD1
TGTGCCAGCATCGGACAGGGAGTGAACACTGAAGCTTTCTTT
CASIGQGVNTEAFF
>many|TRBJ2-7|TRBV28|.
TGTGCCAGCAGTTTAAACTCCCGGTATTTGCGGTCTAAGTACTTC
CASSLNSRYLRSKYF
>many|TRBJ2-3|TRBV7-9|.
TGTGCCAGCAGCGCGGGGATGGGCACAGATACGCAGTATTTT
CASSAGMGTDTQYF
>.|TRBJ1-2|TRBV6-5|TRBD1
TGTGCCAGCAGAGACGGGACAGGGAGTCGTGGCTACACCTTC
CASRDGTGSRGYTF
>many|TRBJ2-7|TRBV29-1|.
TGCAGCGTGGGGGGGGACATCTACGAGCAGTACTTC
CSVGGDIYEQYF
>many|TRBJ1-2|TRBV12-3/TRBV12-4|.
TGTGCCAGCAGTTTGGTCTTCGGACAGTCCTATGGCTACACCTTC
CASSLVFGQSYGYTF
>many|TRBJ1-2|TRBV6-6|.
TGTGCCAGCAGTTACGTCGCTGGGCGACAGGAGAACTATGGCTACACCTTC
CASSYVAGRQENYGYTF
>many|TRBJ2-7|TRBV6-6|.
TGTGCCAGCAGTTACTCGATATCACAGTCATACGAGCAGTACTTC
CASSYSISQSYEQYF
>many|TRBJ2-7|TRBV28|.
TGTGCCAGCAGTTTTTCGGGGCGAGGGGAGCAGTACTTC
CASSFSGRGEQYF
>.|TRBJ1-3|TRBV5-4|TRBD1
TGTGCCAGCAGCCAGGGCGGACAGGGGGCGCGAGGAAACACCATATATTTT
CASSQGGQGARGNTIYF
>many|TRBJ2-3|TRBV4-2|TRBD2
TGTGCCAGCAGCCAGGGTAGCGGGGGGAATTACCGTACGCAGTATTTT
CASSQGSGGNYRTQYF
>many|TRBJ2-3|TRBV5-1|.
TGCGCCAGCAGCTCACAGGCAGATACGCAGTATTTT
CASSSQADTQYF
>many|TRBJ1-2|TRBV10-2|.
TGCGCCAGCAACAAAGAACTGGGAGTTGGAGGCTACACCTTC
CASNKELGVGGYTF
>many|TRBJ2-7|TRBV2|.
TGTGCCAGCAGAACTAGGGGCCTTAACTCCTACGAGCAGTACTTC
CASRTRGLNSYEQYF
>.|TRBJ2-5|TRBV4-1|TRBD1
TGCGCCAGCAGCCCGACAGGGGGCGCGGAGACCCAGTACTTC
CASSPTGGAETQYF
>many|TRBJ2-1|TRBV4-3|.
TGCGCCAGCAGCCAAGATATGGGGTTTGGGAATGAGCAGTTCTTC
CASSQDMGFGNEQFF
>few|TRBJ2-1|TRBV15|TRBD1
TGTGCCACCAGCAGAGATTTTTCGACAGGGGGGTTCAATGAGCAGTTCTTC
CATSRDFSTGGFNEQFF
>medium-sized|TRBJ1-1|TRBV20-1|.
TGCAGTGTGACGAAAGGGGAGACCACTGAAGCTTTCTTT
CSVTKGETTEAFF
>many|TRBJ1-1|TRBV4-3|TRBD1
TGCGCCAGCAGCCATAGACAGGGCGGAGGCCTAGACACTGAAGCTTTCTTT
CASSHRQGGGLDTEAFF
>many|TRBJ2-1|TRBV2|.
TGTGCCAGCAGTGAGGACTGGTCGGGGCAGTTCTTC
CASSEDWSGQFF
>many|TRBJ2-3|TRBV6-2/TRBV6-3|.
TGTGCCAGCAGTTACGGGGCAGACACAGATACGCAGTATTTT
CASSYGADTDTQYF
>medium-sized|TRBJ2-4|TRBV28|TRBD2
TGTGCCAGCAGTTCGGACTTGGTAGCGGGGGGACCTTTTCCCAAAAACATTCAGTACTTC
CASSSDLVAGGPFPKNIQYF
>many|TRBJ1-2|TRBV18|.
TGTGCCAGCTCGGAGGGACTTTTTCGTAACTATGGCTACACCTTC
CASSEGLFRNYGYTF
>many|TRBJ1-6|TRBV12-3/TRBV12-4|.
TGTGCCAGCAGTTTTACATCGGGCATGGGTTCACCCCTCCACTTT
CASSFTSGMGSPLHF
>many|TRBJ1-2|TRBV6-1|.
TGTGCCAGCAGCGAGACACTCGATAACTATGGCTACACCTTC
CASSETLDNYGYTF
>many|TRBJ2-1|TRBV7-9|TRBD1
TGTGCCAGCAGCCCTAGAGGGCAAGGGACAGCCTACAATGAGCAGTTCTTC
CASSPRGQGTAYNEQFF
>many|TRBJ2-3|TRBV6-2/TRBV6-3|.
TGTGCCAGCAGTTTTACCCCAGATACGCAGTATTTT
CASSFTPDTQYF
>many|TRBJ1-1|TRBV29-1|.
TGCAGCGTTGTGACCCCCCTTGTAGCTTTCTTT
CSVVTPLVAFF
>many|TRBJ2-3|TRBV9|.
TGTGCCAGCAGCAGACTAGAAGCAGATACGCAGTATTTT
CASSRLEADTQYF
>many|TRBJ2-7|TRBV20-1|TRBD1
TGCAGTGCTAGAAGACAGGGCTACGAGCAGTACTTC
CSARRQGYEQYF
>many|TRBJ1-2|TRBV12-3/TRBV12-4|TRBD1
TGTGCCAGCAGTTTTCGGCAGGGGGACCCTAACTATGGCTACACCTTC
CASSFRQGDPNYGYTF
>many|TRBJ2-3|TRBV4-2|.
TGTGCCAGCAGCCAAGATATTCAGGGGGGGACAGATACGCAGTATTTT
CASSQDIQGGTDTQYF
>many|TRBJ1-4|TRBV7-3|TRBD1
TGTGCCAGCAGCTCGACAGGGGCAACTAATGAAAAACTGTTTTTT
CASSSTGATNEKLFF
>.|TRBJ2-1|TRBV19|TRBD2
TGTGCCAGTAGGGCTATAGCGGGGGCCACAAATGAGCAGTTCTTC
CASRAIAGATNEQFF
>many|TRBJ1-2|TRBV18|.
TGTGCCAGCTCACCTGGGACAAACTATGGCTACACCTTC
CASSPGTNYGYTF
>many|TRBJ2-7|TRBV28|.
TGTGCCAGCAGTTTATGGGCGCGCGAGCAGTACTTC
CASSLWAREQYF
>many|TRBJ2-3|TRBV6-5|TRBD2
TGTGCCAGCAGTTACGTCCTAGCGGGGGGGTTAGCCCCCCCAGATACGCAGTATTTT
CASSYVLAGGLAPPDTQYF
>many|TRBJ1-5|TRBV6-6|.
TGTGCCAGCACCCCCGGCCGGGGGGGGGTTAGGAATCAGCCCCAGCATTTT
CASTPGRGGVRNQPQHF
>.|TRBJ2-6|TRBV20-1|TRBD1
TGCAGTGCTAGAGAGGGGACAGGGGTTCCTGGGGCCAACGTCCTGACTTTC
CSAREGTGVPGANVLTF
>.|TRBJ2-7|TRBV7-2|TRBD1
TGTGCCAGCAGAGCAGGGGGCTCTGGCTACGAGCAGTACTTC
CASRAGGSGYEQYF
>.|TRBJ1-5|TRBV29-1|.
TGCAGCGTTGGGTCTCAGCCCCAGCATTTT
CSVGSQPQHF
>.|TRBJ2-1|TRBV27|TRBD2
TGTGCCAGCAGTTCTCCCCTAGCGGGTTACAATGAGCAGTTCTTC
CASSSPLAGYNEQFF
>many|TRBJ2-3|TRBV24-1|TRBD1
TGTGCCACCAGTGATCGCACAGGGGGCTACACTGGCACAGATACGCAGTATTTT
CATSDRTGGYTGTDTQYF
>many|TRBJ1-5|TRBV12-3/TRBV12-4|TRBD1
TGTGCCAGCAGTTTCAGCGGGACAGGGGTTGGCAATCAGCCCCAGCATTTT
CASSFSGTGVGNQPQHF
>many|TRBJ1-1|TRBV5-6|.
TGTGCCAGCAGCTTCGGGTTAAACACTGAAGCTTTCTTT
CASSFGLNTEAFF
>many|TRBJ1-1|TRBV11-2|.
TGTGCCAGCAGCTTGCGTAGGAACACTGAAGCTTTCTTT
CASSLRRNTEAFF
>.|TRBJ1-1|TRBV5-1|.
TGCGCCAGCAGCTTGGAGCCAGAATTAGATGAAGCTTTCTTT
CASSLEPELDEAFF
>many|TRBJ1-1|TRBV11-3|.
TGTGCCAGCAGCTTTGCTGGATCGAACACTGAAGCTTTCTTT
CASSFAGSNTEAFF
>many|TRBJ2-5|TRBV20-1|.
TGCAGTGCTAGACATGGGCAAAAGCAAGAGACCCAGTACTTC
CSARHGQKQETQYF
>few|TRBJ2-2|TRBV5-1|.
TGCGCCAGCAGCTTGGCTGCTTCGGCAACGAACACCGGGGAGCTGTTTTTT
CASSLAASATNTGELFF